Listed below are T cell receptor beta chains from one sample, sequenced in a study of blood T cell repertoires in COVID-19. Sequenced by immunoSEQ multiplex PCR; TCRdb stores in-frame clones only, minus some. This sample has around 98,000 clones, with roughly 83% found just once. Input material: peripheral blood. The receptor source for this set is a woman in her sixties or seventies with acute or convalescent COVID-19. CDR3s leave out the opening cysteine and the closing phenylalanine or tryptophan.

J | V | CDR3
TRBJ2-7 | TRBV19 | ASSLGLAGMYEQY
TRBJ2-3 | TRBV24-1 | ATSDPSLPGTALTDTQY
TRBJ2-7 | TRBV3-1/TRBV3-2 | ASSQEDREGYEQY
TRBJ1-1 | TRBV10-2 | ASTAGTEAF
TRBJ2-7 | TRBV7-9 | ASSLDLAAYEQY
TRBJ2-7 | TRBV4-2 | ASSQDIAGGREQY
TRBJ2-1 | TRBV5-1 | ASSVATSGGSNEQF
TRBJ1-5 | TRBV2 | ASGSSGGNQPQH
TRBJ1-5 | TRBV28 | ASSRRTGDQPQH
TRBJ1-1 | TRBV18 | ASSLGNRNTEAF
TRBJ1-6 | TRBV6-5 | ASSYSAGQRNSPLH
TRBJ2-7 | TRBV28 | ASSPYDGGQGEQY
TRBJ2-7 | TRBV3-1/TRBV3-2 | ASSHLLAGGSYEQY
TRBJ1-6 | TRBV3-1/TRBV3-2 | ATSSSYNSPLH
TRBJ1-3 | TRBV6-5 | ASRRTGPSGNTIY
TRBJ1-3 | TRBV28 | ASSSGSISGNTIY
TRBJ2-2 | TRBV6-4 | ASSDSARQGNTGELF
TRBJ1-2 | TRBV4-1 | ASSQSGAGGYT
TRBJ2-1 | TRBV6-7 | ASRSTGADNEQF
TRBJ1-2 | TRBV28 | ASTSGSGANYGYT
TRBJ1-6 | TRBV7-3 | ASSPWEITMQNSPLH
TRBJ2-7 | TRBV6-6 | ASSYTQGAYEQY
TRBJ1-1 | TRBV27 | ASSLREGTEAF
TRBJ2-2 | TRBV6-5 | ASRHRYGELF
TRBJ1-5 | TRBV28 | ASSRDRGGNQPQH
TRBJ1-2 | TRBV19 | ASSIYGEGEEYGYT
TRBJ2-2 | TRBV9 | ASSATGGSGELF
TRBJ1-1 | TRBV6-6 | ASRVTGTEAF
TRBJ2-5 | TRBV7-3 | ASSLSGTGGETQY
TRBJ2-3 | TRBV6-2/TRBV6-3 | ASSYSVAGWDTDTQY
TRBJ1-1 | TRBV5-6 | ASSLQGGILAEAF
TRBJ1-5 | TRBV2 | ASIEEEGRQPQH
TRBJ2-1 | TRBV7-3 | ASSLVIAGVNEQF
TRBJ1-2 | TRBV19 | ASIGTLSGFDYGYT
TRBJ2-2 | TRBV19 | ASSIVGGASGELF
TRBJ1-1 | TRBV12-5 | ASGLANSAAMNTEAF
TRBJ2-7 | TRBV5-4 | ASSALMASSYEQY
TRBJ1-5 | TRBV6-5 | ASTSRGGIQPQH
TRBJ2-3 | TRBV9 | ASSVGLAGRTDTQY
TRBJ2-7 | TRBV5-4 | ASSVQGGTYEQY
TRBJ1-3 | TRBV9 | ASSVQGGYSGNTIY
TRBJ1-2 | TRBV11-3 | ASSRRGTDYGYT
TRBJ2-5 | TRBV18 | ASSPGAEETQY
TRBJ2-5 | TRBV9 | ASSAGGLETQY
TRBJ1-2 | TRBV4-1 | ASSQRTGGRYGYT
TRBJ2-5 | TRBV7-2 | ASSFDRGLGETQY
TRBJ1-5 | TRBV7-2 | ASSLAGQGGGQPQH
TRBJ1-4 | TRBV5-1 | ASSTAGTRGEKLF
TRBJ1-1 | TRBV6-5 | ASSYAVDSPGAAF
TRBJ2-7 | TRBV7-9 | ASSLGAGDYEQY
TRBJ2-5 | TRBV4-2 | ASSQVGSGGETQY
TRBJ2-7 | TRBV7-6 | ASSLTQGPTYEQY
TRBJ1-1 | TRBV29-1 | SVEAGRTANTEAF
TRBJ2-6 | TRBV3-1/TRBV3-2 | ASSHKGAGGYSGANVLT
TRBJ2-1 | TRBV5-4 | ASSKAGGPHNEQF